These T cell receptor beta chains were read from a single sample in a study of blood T cell repertoires in COVID-19. Repertoires were generated with immunoSEQ multiplex PCR, while TCRdb's copy carries only in-frame clones and drops some. Found here are about 220,000 clones, roughly 84% of them singletons; the top ten hold about 9%. The sample comprised peripheral blood. These receptors all come from a man aged 50 or older with active or convalescent COVID-19. The CDR3 runs from the conserved cysteine through the conserved F or W. The D gene is left open where the match is weak. Part of the rows lack a size; the others show once, few, many or a class for expanded clones.

j_gene: TRBJ2-1
v_gene: TRBV11-2
d_gene: TRBD2
abundance: .
len: 15
CDR3nt: TGTGCCAGCAGCTTGATAGCGGGAGGATGGGGTGAGCAGTTCTTC
CDR3aa: CASSLIAGGWGEQFF

j_gene: TRBJ2-1
v_gene: TRBV6-2/TRBV6-3
d_gene: TRBD2
abundance: .
len: 14
CDR3nt: TGTGCCAGCAGTTACAGGACTAGGCGGGAGGAGCAGTTCTTC
CDR3aa: CASSYRTRREEQFF

j_gene: TRBJ1-5
v_gene: TRBV28
d_gene: .
abundance: .
len: 14
CDR3nt: TGTGCCAGCAGGGATACTACAGGGTTTCAGCCCCAGCATTTT
CDR3aa: CASRDTTGFQPQHF

j_gene: TRBJ1-1
v_gene: TRBV28
d_gene: .
abundance: .
len: 14
CDR3nt: TGTGCCAGCAGTTTTATCGGAGGCAACACTGAAGCTTTCTTT
CDR3aa: CASSFIGGNTEAFF

j_gene: TRBJ1-1
v_gene: TRBV28
d_gene: .
abundance: few
len: 15
CDR3nt: TGTGCCAGCAACCCCCCCCCAGGGTTGAACACTGAAGCTTTCTTT
CDR3aa: CASNPPPGLNTEAFF

j_gene: TRBJ2-5
v_gene: TRBV4-2
d_gene: TRBD2
abundance: .
len: 16
CDR3nt: TGTGCCAGCAGCCCGACCCCTAGCGGGATCTTAGAGACCCAGTACTTC
CDR3aa: CASSPTPSGILETQYF

j_gene: TRBJ1-6
v_gene: TRBV6-5
d_gene: TRBD1
abundance: few
len: 15
CDR3nt: TGTGCCAGCAGTCCACCCGGGACAGGGCTATCACCCCTCCACTTT
CDR3aa: CASSPPGTGLSPLHF

j_gene: TRBJ1-2
v_gene: TRBV2
d_gene: .
abundance: once
len: 13
CDR3nt: TGTGCCAGCAGTGCCCCCTCCAACTATGGCTACACCTTC
CDR3aa: CASSAPSNYGYTF

j_gene: TRBJ1-1
v_gene: TRBV28
d_gene: .
abundance: .
len: 12
CDR3nt: TGTGCCAGCAGTCCAGGTAACACTGAAGCTTTCTTT
CDR3aa: CASSPGNTEAFF

j_gene: TRBJ2-1
v_gene: TRBV18
d_gene: TRBD1
abundance: .
len: 16
CDR3nt: TGTGCCAGCTCACCATTCTCACAGGGGTCGTTCAATGAGCAGTTCTTC
CDR3aa: CASSPFSQGSFNEQFF

j_gene: TRBJ2-3
v_gene: TRBV5-1
d_gene: TRBD2
abundance: .
len: 16
CDR3nt: TGCGCCAGCAGCTTCCAACTAGCGGCTAGCACAGATACGCAGTATTTT
CDR3aa: CASSFQLAASTDTQYF

j_gene: TRBJ1-6
v_gene: TRBV22-1
d_gene: .
abundance: .
len: 15
CDR3nt: TGTCCTGGGAGCGCACGTCCTGGCCAGGTCGGACCCCTCCACTTT
CDR3aa: CPGSARPGQVGPLHF

j_gene: TRBJ1-5
v_gene: TRBV7-8
d_gene: TRBD1
abundance: .
len: 14
CDR3nt: TGTGCCAGCAGCTCAGGGACAGGCTATCAGCCCCAGCATTTT
CDR3aa: CASSSGTGYQPQHF

j_gene: TRBJ1-4
v_gene: TRBV4-3
d_gene: .
abundance: .
len: 15
CDR3nt: TGCGCCAGCAGCCAAGATAGGCAGGGAGGGGAAAAACTGTTTTTT
CDR3aa: CASSQDRQGGEKLFF

j_gene: TRBJ2-1
v_gene: TRBV7-9
d_gene: .
abundance: few
len: 13
CDR3nt: TGTGCCAGCAGCTTAGCGCCCGACATGGCGCAGTTCTTC
CDR3aa: CASSLAPDMAQFF

j_gene: TRBJ1-1
v_gene: TRBV5-6
d_gene: .
abundance: once
len: 14
CDR3nt: TGTGCCAGCAGCTTGGGGCGCGGAGGCACTGAAGCTTTCTTT
CDR3aa: CASSLGRGGTEAFF

j_gene: TRBJ1-6
v_gene: TRBV3-1/TRBV3-2
d_gene: TRBD1
abundance: .
len: 14
CDR3nt: TGTGCCAGCAGCCCGACAGGGAGGAATTCACCCCTCCACTTT
CDR3aa: CASSPTGRNSPLHF

j_gene: TRBJ1-1
v_gene: TRBV11-1
d_gene: .
abundance: .
len: 14
CDR3nt: TGTGCCAGCAGCCACGGACACTTAGACACTGAAGCTTTCTTT
CDR3aa: CASSHGHLDTEAFF

j_gene: TRBJ2-6
v_gene: TRBV4-1
d_gene: TRBD2
abundance: .
len: 19
CDR3nt: TGCGCCAGCAGCCAAAGGGCCCCTAGCGGGGGCTCTGGGGCCAACGTCCTGACTTTC
CDR3aa: CASSQRAPSGGSGANVLTF

j_gene: TRBJ2-7
v_gene: TRBV11-2
d_gene: TRBD2
abundance: .
len: 16
CDR3nt: TGTGCCAGCAGTTACGGCCCTAGCGGGAGTTTCTACGAGCAGTACTTC
CDR3aa: CASSYGPSGSFYEQYF

j_gene: TRBJ1-6
v_gene: TRBV7-8
d_gene: .
abundance: .
len: 15
CDR3nt: TGTGCCAGCAGCTTAGGGGGACATAATAATTCACCCCTCCACTTT
CDR3aa: CASSLGGHNNSPLHF

j_gene: TRBJ2-1
v_gene: TRBV7-6
d_gene: TRBD2
abundance: .
len: 17
CDR3nt: TGTGCCAGCAGCTTAGCTCCGGGGGGGCAAGGGGGCAATGAGCAGTTCTTC
CDR3aa: CASSLAPGGQGGNEQFF

j_gene: TRBJ1-5
v_gene: TRBV19
d_gene: .
abundance: few
len: 15
CDR3nt: TGTGCCAGTAGTTTTACAGGGAGCGGTGGTCAGCCCCAGCATTTT
CDR3aa: CASSFTGSGGQPQHF

j_gene: TRBJ1-6
v_gene: TRBV6-2/TRBV6-3
d_gene: .
abundance: .
len: 17
CDR3nt: TGTGCCAGCAGCCACGACGGGAGAGGCTCCTATAATTCACCCCTCCACTTT
CDR3aa: CASSHDGRGSYNSPLHF

j_gene: TRBJ1-4
v_gene: TRBV5-1
d_gene: TRBD1
abundance: .
len: 17
CDR3nt: TGCGCCAGCCGTAGAAGGACAGGGGGTTTTGCTAATGAAAAACTGTTTTTT
CDR3aa: CASRRRTGGFANEKLFF

j_gene: TRBJ2-5
v_gene: TRBV28
d_gene: TRBD1
abundance: .
len: 13
CDR3nt: TGTGCCAGCACCGCCATACAGGGGGAGACCCAGTACTTC
CDR3aa: CASTAIQGETQYF

j_gene: TRBJ2-3
v_gene: TRBV29-1
d_gene: TRBD2
abundance: .
len: 13
CDR3nt: TGCAGCGTTGGAGCGGGGGGCACAGATACGCAGTATTTT
CDR3aa: CSVGAGGTDTQYF

j_gene: TRBJ1-6
v_gene: TRBV6-5
d_gene: TRBD1
abundance: .
len: 15
CDR3nt: TGTGCCAGCAGCCGGGACAGGGGTGATAATTCACCCCTCCACTTT
CDR3aa: CASSRDRGDNSPLHF

j_gene: TRBJ2-5
v_gene: TRBV12-2
d_gene: .
abundance: once
len: 17
CDR3nt: TGTGCAAGTCGCTTAGGCGGAGTCCCCCGCGGGGTCAAGACCCAGTACTTC
CDR3aa: CASRLGGVPRGVKTQYF

j_gene: TRBJ2-5
v_gene: TRBV5-5
d_gene: .
abundance: .
len: 12
CDR3nt: TGTGCCAGCAGCTTTCTTCGGGAGACCCAGTACTTC
CDR3aa: CASSFLRETQYF

j_gene: TRBJ1-4
v_gene: TRBV27
d_gene: TRBD1
abundance: .
len: 13
CDR3nt: TGTGCCAGCAGTTACAGGGGTGGTGAAAAACTGTTTTTT
CDR3aa: CASSYRGGEKLFF

j_gene: TRBJ1-1
v_gene: TRBV7-2
d_gene: TRBD1
abundance: .
len: 14
CDR3nt: TGTGCCAGCAGCCTTACAGGCAGGGGGCCTGAAGCTTTCTTT
CDR3aa: CASSLTGRGPEAFF

j_gene: TRBJ2-2
v_gene: TRBV7-2
d_gene: TRBD2
abundance: .
len: 18
CDR3nt: TGTGCCAGCAGCTTAGCCCGGGACCAGCGGGGGGTCACCGGGGAGCTGTTTTTT
CDR3aa: CASSLARDQRGVTGELFF

j_gene: TRBJ1-3
v_gene: TRBV5-1
d_gene: .
abundance: few
len: 15
CDR3nt: TGCGCCAGCAGCTTGACGTCAGGGCCTGGAAACACCATATATTTT
CDR3aa: CASSLTSGPGNTIYF

j_gene: TRBJ1-2
v_gene: TRBV6-5
d_gene: TRBD1
abundance: .
len: 16
CDR3nt: TGTGCCAGCAGTAACTCGGACAGGGGGATTCCGGATGGCTACACCTTC
CDR3aa: CASSNSDRGIPDGYTF

j_gene: TRBJ1-1
v_gene: TRBV28
d_gene: .
abundance: .
len: 14
CDR3nt: TGTGCCAGCAGCCCTCGGGGGATGAACACTGAAGCTTTCTTT
CDR3aa: CASSPRGMNTEAFF

j_gene: TRBJ2-5
v_gene: TRBV6-5
d_gene: .
abundance: .
len: 15
CDR3nt: TGTGCCAGCAGGTCAGGGGATTCGGGCAGGGAGACCCAGTACTTC
CDR3aa: CASRSGDSGRETQYF

j_gene: TRBJ1-3
v_gene: TRBV5-1
d_gene: .
abundance: .
len: 16
CDR3nt: TGCGCCAGCAGCTTGGAAGTGAGTTTTACTGGAAACACCATATATTTT
CDR3aa: CASSLEVSFTGNTIYF

j_gene: TRBJ1-2
v_gene: TRBV19
d_gene: TRBD1
abundance: .
len: 14
CDR3nt: TGTGCCAGTAGCCCGGGACAGGGGCCGTATGGCTACACCTTC
CDR3aa: CASSPGQGPYGYTF

j_gene: TRBJ2-7
v_gene: TRBV6-2/TRBV6-3
d_gene: TRBD1
abundance: .
len: 15
CDR3nt: TGTGCCAGCAGTAACCCGGGACAGGGAGCGTACGAGCAGTACTTC
CDR3aa: CASSNPGQGAYEQYF

j_gene: TRBJ2-7
v_gene: TRBV5-4
d_gene: .
abundance: .
len: 11
CDR3nt: TGTGCCAGCAGCCCCCGAGTAAGCAAGCACTTC
CDR3aa: CASSPRVSKHF

j_gene: TRBJ2-3
v_gene: TRBV18
d_gene: .
abundance: .
len: 15
CDR3nt: TGTGCCAGCTCACCAGGAGGGGGGGGCACAGATACGCAGTATTTT
CDR3aa: CASSPGGGGTDTQYF

j_gene: TRBJ2-5
v_gene: TRBV19
d_gene: TRBD1
abundance: .
len: 14
CDR3nt: TGTGCCAGTAGTTATGGACAGGCACGAGAGACCCAGTACTTC
CDR3aa: CASSYGQARETQYF

j_gene: TRBJ1-6
v_gene: TRBV19
d_gene: .
abundance: .
len: 15
CDR3nt: TGTGCCAGTAGTGAGATGAGCTCCTATAATTCACCCCTCCACTTT
CDR3aa: CASSEMSSYNSPLHF

j_gene: TRBJ2-1
v_gene: TRBV28
d_gene: .
abundance: .
len: 15
CDR3nt: TGTGCCAGCCTCGAAGGGGTAGCCCAACACAATGAGCAGTTCTTC
CDR3aa: CASLEGVAQHNEQFF

j_gene: TRBJ1-2
v_gene: TRBV28
d_gene: TRBD1
abundance: once
len: 15
CDR3nt: TGTGCCAGCAGAGACGCCCCGGGACAGGGTGAAGGCTACACCTTC
CDR3aa: CASRDAPGQGEGYTF

j_gene: TRBJ1-1
v_gene: TRBV28
d_gene: TRBD1
abundance: .
len: 15
CDR3nt: TGTGCCAGCAGTGTACCGGGACAGGGGAGTGATGAAGCTTTCTTT
CDR3aa: CASSVPGQGSDEAFF

j_gene: TRBJ1-1
v_gene: TRBV29-1
d_gene: .
abundance: .
len: 13
CDR3nt: TGCAGCGTCCTAGGGTTGGAGGACACTGAAGCTTTCTTT
CDR3aa: CSVLGLEDTEAFF

j_gene: TRBJ2-7
v_gene: TRBV7-9
d_gene: TRBD1
abundance: .
len: 14
CDR3nt: TGTGCCAGCAGCGCCGGGACAGGGGAATACGAGCAGTACTTC
CDR3aa: CASSAGTGEYEQYF

j_gene: TRBJ2-3
v_gene: TRBV10-2
d_gene: TRBD2
abundance: .
len: 16
CDR3nt: TGCGCCAGCAGTGACGGGGCGGGGGGGCCCCCAGATACGCAGTATTTT
CDR3aa: CASSDGAGGPPDTQYF

j_gene: TRBJ1-4
v_gene: TRBV5-8
d_gene: TRBD1
abundance: .
len: 17
CDR3nt: TGTGCCAGCAGCCGCCCCGACAGGGCGACAACTAATGAAAAACTGTTTTTT
CDR3aa: CASSRPDRATTNEKLFF

j_gene: TRBJ1-5
v_gene: TRBV6-1
d_gene: TRBD1
abundance: .
len: 16
CDR3nt: TGTGCCAGCAGTGAATTGCTCAGGGGGCACAATCAGCCCCAGCATTTT
CDR3aa: CASSELLRGHNQPQHF